Presented here are 17 T cell receptor beta chains from one specimen sequenced in a study of T cells in Graves' hyperthyroidism and ophthalmopathy. What was amplified from RNA transcripts were TCR beta CDR3 regions. First-round RT-PCR of the TCR CDR3 relied on the HTBI primer set. MiXCR, applied by TCRdb to the multiplex PCR reads, yields one record per CDR3 protein. The sample records hundreds of thousands of distinct CDR3 sequences, about 16% being singletons. Sample: blood. The receptors here all came from a woman in her thirties or forties with Graves' ophthalmopathy.

This clonotype showed up just once. A read error is possible here, since a much larger clone lies one base away. V and J are TRBV2 and TRBJ2-4; D is unclear. Per the germline V gene, CDR1 is SNHLY and CDR2 is FYNNEI. There are 17 residues in the CDR3. In DNA, the CDR3 is TGTGCCAGCAGTGAAAGCACAGCCCATAGGGCCAAAAACATTCAGCACTTC. Translated, it gives CASSESTAHRAKNIQHF.

J is TRBJ1-5 and V is TRBV7-3; D is uncertain. The CDR3 has 15 amino acids. Germline V CDR1 and CDR2: SGHTA, FQGTGA. The germline V and J ends were trimmed by 6 bases and 0 bases, with 12 bases remaining between them. The CDR3: CASSGDPYSNQPQHF. DNA for the CDR3: TGTGCCAGCAGTGGTGACCCGTATAGCAATCAGCCCCAGCATTTT.

Ten or more counts support this clonotype. This chain's CDR3 is CASMRGGSNTEAFF. Written as DNA, the CDR3 is TGTGCCAGTATGAGGGGCGGGTCGAACACTGAAGCTTTCTTT. The chain recombines TRBV6-1 with TRBJ1-1; tentatively, D is TRBD1 (5 bases). This CDR3 comprises 14 residues. V lost 9 bases to trimming and J lost 1 base, with 15 bases between them. In germline, CDR1 is MNHNS, CDR2 SASEGT.

Many counts were recorded for this clonotype. The chain has TRBV3-1 and TRBJ2-3; 8 bases agree with TRBD1. J lost 4 bases, V lost 0 bases, and 15 bases had no gene match. Germline loops: CDR1 LGHDT, CDR2 YNNKEL (reference sequence). The CDR3 length is 19 residues. In DNA form, the CDR3 reads TGTGCCAGCAGCCAAGATAAATTTTCAGGGGGCCATGAAGCAGATACGCAGTATTTT. It translates to CASSQDKFSGGHEADTQYF.

This clonotype was seen at least ten times. The V gene is TRBV6-1, the J gene TRBJ2-2; 9 positions agree with TRBD1. This CDR3 is built from 17 residues. V lost 5 bases, J lost 1 base, and 8 bases stayed unmatched. Germline CDR1 is MNHNS and CDR2 is SASEGT. This CDR3 reads CASSKDRGIMNTGELFF. In DNA, the CDR3 is TGTGCCAGCAGTAAAGACAGGGGGATAATGAACACCGGGGAGCTGTTTTTT.

A few counts support this clonotype. The V and J genes are TRBV12-3 or TRBV12-4 and TRBJ2-2; D remains ambiguous. Between the trimmed V and J ends, which lost 5 bases and 2 bases, there was a span of 9 bases. This CDR3 has 14 residues. CDR3 DNA: TGTGCCAGCAGTCCCCGACACAACACCGGGGAGCTGTTTTTT. This encodes CASSPRHNTGELFF.

This clonotype was recorded many times. The V and J genes are TRBV27 and TRBJ1-2, with 8 bases aligning to TRBD1. Looked up from germline, CDR1 is MNHEY and CDR2 is SMNVEV (reference sequence). V shed 6 bases and J 4 bases; nucleotides not matched to a gene: 10. The CDR3 has 15 amino acids. The CDR3 region is CASSSEGGQVYGYTF. The CDR3 DNA reads TGTGCCAGCAGCTCCGAGGGGGGACAGGTCTATGGCTACACCTTC.

This clonotype was detected ten times or more. At one end the junction does not follow the germline gene, possibly because of a read error. The chain has TRBV7-7 and TRBJ2-3, with 11 bases aligning to TRBD2. This CDR3 comprises 15 residues. Per the germline V gene, CDR1 is SSHAT and CDR2 is FNYEAQ (reference sequence). The CDR3 DNA sequence: TGTGCTAGCAGCCCACTAGCGGGAGAAACAGATACGCAGTATTTT. It translates to CASSPLAGETDTQYF.

The rearrangement joins TRBV7-2 to TRBJ2-3, with 7 bases lining up with TRBD1. CDR3 length: 13 residues. The V gene's germline CDR1 is SGHTA and CDR2 FQGNSA. The V gene end was trimmed by 5 bases and the J gene end by 5 bases; junction bases not matched to a gene: 4. The CDR3 DNA reads TGTGCCAGCAGCCTCCGGGACAGAGATACGCAGTATTTT. As protein: CASSLRDRDTQYF. Supplemented by reference TRBV7-2 and TRBJ2-3, the full variable domain reads GAGVSQSPSNKVTEKGKDVELRCDPISGHTALYWYRQSLGQGLEFLIYFQGNSAPDKSGLPSDRFSAERTGGSVSTLTIQRTQQEDSAVYLCASSLRDRDTQYFGPGTRLTVL.

Many counts were recorded for this clonotype. The rearrangement links TRBV27 to TRBJ2-1; 11 nucleotides align to TRBD2. Germline V gives CDR1 MNHEY, CDR2 SMNVEV (reference sequence). The CDR3 spans 16 residues. V was clipped by 6 bases and J by 4 bases; unmatched bases: 8. CDR3 DNA sequence: TGTGCCAGCAGAACCCGTGGGACTAGCGGATACAATGAGCAGTTCTTC. The encoded protein is CASRTRGTSGYNEQFF.

This chain uses TRBV7-9 with TRBJ2-7; D is uncertain. Germline-derived CDR1 and CDR2 are SEHNR and FQNEAQ (reference sequence). CDR3 size: 14 residues. With 8 bases removed from V and 0 bases from J, the gap between germline ends came to 14 bases. CDR3 coding DNA: TGTGCCAGCGGATACGTTGGCAGCTCCTACGAGCAGTACTTC. Its translation is CASGYVGSSYEQYF. Drawing the rest from reference TRBV7-9 and TRBJ2-7, the complete variable domain is DTGVSQNPRHKITKRGQNVTFRCDPISEHNRLYWYRQTLGQGPEFLTYFQNEAQLEKSRLLSDRFSAERPKGSFSTLEIQRTEQGDSAMYLCASGYVGSSYEQYFGPGTRLTVT.

This clonotype was counted between two and nine times. The CDR3 DNA follows: TGTGCCAGCAGTCCTCGGACAGGGAGCCCCTACGAGCAGTACTTC. Translated, it gives CASSPRTGSPYEQYF. The chain employs TRBV27 and TRBJ2-7; 8 nucleotides line up with TRBD1. The CDR3 sequence is 15 residues long. CDR1 and CDR2 from the germline V gene are MNHEY and SMNVEV (reference sequence). The trim removed 5 bases at V and 2 bases at J, leaving 8 bases unmatched.

The V and J genes are TRBV18 and TRBJ2-3; the match to TRBD2 covers 9 bases. V shed 5 bases, J shed 2 bases, and the junction held 5 bases outside the gene matches. CDR3 length equals 15 residues. Germline V gene lookup returns CDR1 KGHSH and CDR2 LQKENI. The CDR3 nucleotides read TGTGCCAGCTCAGAGACTAGCGGACACACAGATACGCAGTATTTT. It translates to CASSETSGHTDTQYF.

This clonotype turned up a few times. Without the conserved terminal phenylalanine or tryptophan, this CDR3 likely stems from a read error. V usage is TRBV2 and J usage is TRBJ2-7, with 8 bases lining up with TRBD1. In germline, CDR1 is SNHLY, CDR2 FYNNEI. This CDR3 comprises 14 residues. With V trimmed by 7 bases and J by 3 bases, 8 bases remained unmatched. The CDR3 is CASNYGTGDYEQYL. Written as DNA, the CDR3 is TGTGCCAGCAATTATGGGACAGGAGACTACGAGCAGTACCTC.

This clonotype has a count of ten or more. This chain links TRBV28 with TRBJ2-5; 7 bases align to TRBD2. V lost 6 bases to trimming and J lost 6 bases; unmatched junction nucleotides: 10. The germline V gene encodes CDR1 MDHEN and CDR2 SYDVKM. The CDR3 is 14 residues long. CDR3 sequence reads: CASSFPEGGQTQYF. The CDR3 DNA reads as TGTGCCAGCAGCTTCCCTGAGGGAGGGCAGACCCAGTACTTC. Combining the CDR3 with reference TRBV28 and TRBJ2-5 gives the whole variable domain DVKVTQSSRYLVKRTGEKVFLECVQDMDHENMFWYRQDPGLGLRLIYFSYDVKMKEKGDIPEGYSVSREKKERFSLILESASTNQTSMYLCASSFPEGGQTQYFGPGTRLLVL.

This chain connects TRBV7-2 to TRBJ1-1, with D unclear. Germline V gene sequence: CDR1 SGHTA, CDR2 FQGNSA. Trimming stripped 4 bases from V and 5 bases from J, with 14 bases between. CDR3 size: 14 residues. The CDR3 DNA follows: TGTGCCAGCAGCTACAATACGAAGTGGACTGAAGCTTTCTTT. Translated: CASSYNTKWTEAFF.

This clonotype was found a few times. The chain carries TRBV30 and TRBJ1-3; D possibly corresponds to TRBD1 (5 bases). Trimming took 7 bases from V and 6 from J, leaving 19 bases between them. The CDR3 sequence is 14 residues long. The germline V gene has CDR1 GTSNPN and CDR2 SVGIG (reference sequence). DNA of the CDR3: TGTGCCTTACTCTCCGGGACGGGAGAAAACACCATATATTTT. As protein: CALLSGTGENTIYF. The whole variable domain, remainder taken from reference TRBV30 and TRBJ1-3, is SQTIHQWPATLVQPVGSPLSLECTVEGTSNPNLYWYRQAAGRGLQLLFYSVGIGQISSEVPQNLSASRPQDRQFILSSKKLLLSDSGFYLCALLSGTGENTIYFGEGSWLTVV.